The source of this TCR beta chain is a study of cytomegalovirus exposure and HLA in healthy donors. Study-level background: HLA-typed donors were the source of tens of millions of unique TCRs held in an early data release. Assignment to the Caucasian-associated ancestry cluster applied to roughly 80% of the approximately 400 genotyped donors.

The study, taken as a whole, reports: An analysis was carried out at a later point. It showed that HLA-associated TCR beta chains were more clonally expanded than equally common non-associated chains.

Comment on this clone: Its antigen is not known.

It was with 60 Vbeta and 13 Jbeta primers that the PCR ran. TCRdb's table, derived via immunoSEQ multiplex PCR, lists solely in-frame clones and lacks some. The sample gives 65,000 to 85,000 clones, about three quarters of which show up once; roughly 3% is in the top ten. Trimming took off 7 bases at V and 8 bases at J, with 21 bases between the two ends. The CDR3 length is 15 residues. Germline CDR1 reads LNHDA; CDR2 reads SQIVND (reference sequence). Sequencing was performed on PBMCs. The TCR sequence derives from a man aged 50-59 years in good health and CMV-seropositive. This chain connects TRBV19 to TRBJ2-1; tentatively, D is TRBD2 (7 bases). The CDR3 loop is CASIVRGQSGDEQFF. The CDR3, as DNA: TGTGCCAGTATAGTGCGGGGGCAGAGTGGGGATGAGCAGTTCTTC.